The next 15 T cell receptor beta chains were all read from a single sample in a study of blood T cells in healthy people across ages (dated by TCRdb to the mid-2010s). Library method: 5' RACE. These reads were obtained on an Illumina HiSeq 2500. A second PCR of about 6 to 12 cycles was performed with a sample-barcoded 5' primer and a J-beta primer mix. Clones were called with MiXCR by TCRdb after fastp trimmed the public reads at Q25, and only in-frame beta chains were retained. Each CDR3 protein appears once, grouped with its most common genes and DNA. This sample lists approximately 850,000 distinct CDR3 sequences; around 43% were detected once. The ten largest clonotypes hold 15% to 25% of the sample. The sequencing sample was made of blood. The receptor source for this set is a man in his sixties in good health.

A few counts support this clonotype. The rearrangement links TRBV20-1 to TRBJ2-3; TRBD2 aligns across 15 bases. Germline V gene lookup returns CDR1 DFQATT and CDR2 SNEGSKA (reference sequence). Trimming removed 6 bases from V and 2 bases from J; junction bases left unmatched: 18. The CDR3 consists of 20 residues. CDR3 loop: CSASMEHSGLAGGDTDTQYF. CDR3 coding DNA: TGCAGTGCCTCTATGGAACATTCGGGACTAGCGGGGGGCGACACAGATACGCAGTATTTT.

This clonotype appeared many times. This may be a read error: a much more frequent sequence differs by one nucleotide. The V gene is TRBV24-1, the J gene TRBJ2-1; either TRBD1 or TRBD2 may fit D (5 bases each). The DNA end is more similar to TRBJ2-7, so the J call may be wrong. This CDR3 is built from 14 residues. The V gene's germline CDR1 is KGHDR and CDR2 SFDVKD. DNA for the CDR3: TGTGCCACCAGTGATGGGGGAAGCAACAATGAGCAGTACTTC. Its translation is CATSDGGSNNEQYF.

The V call is TRBV5-4, the J call TRBJ2-7, with a possible D match to TRBD1 (6 bases). CDR1 SGHNT and CDR2 YYREEE come from the germline V gene (reference sequence). Trimming stripped 2 bases from V and 2 bases from J, with 11 bases between. The CDR3 loop spans 14 amino acids. The CDR3 is CASSFQGYTYEQYF. The CDR3, as DNA: TGTGCCAGCAGCTTCCAGGGGTACACCTACGAGCAGTACTTC.

This clonotype was recorded many times. The rearrangement joins TRBV4-1 to TRBJ2-5; TRBD2 might be the D (5 bases). The germline CDR1 and CDR2 sequences are MGHRA and YSYEKL. The CDR3 length is 15 residues. V lost 4 bases to trimming and J lost 2 bases, with 14 bases between them. The DNA of the CDR3 is TGCGCCAGCAGCCGCAAGGAAGGACTGCAAGAGACCCAGTACTTC. This encodes CASSRKEGLQETQYF.

The CDR3 is CAIGVGGNQPQHF. CDR3 sequence (DNA): TGTGCCATCGGGGTCGGGGGCAATCAGCCCCAGCATTTT. V and J are TRBV6-2 or TRBV6-3 and TRBJ1-5; no definite D call. The CDR3 is made up of 13 amino acids. V lost 10 bases and J 2 bases, leaving 12 bases between the germline ends. Germline assignment: CDR1 MNHEY and CDR2 SVGEGT.

CDR3 residues: CSARMPSGGGRELFF. CDR3 in DNA: TGCAGTGCTAGAATGCCTAGCGGGGGGGGCAGGGAGCTGTTTTTT. V usage is TRBV20-1 and J usage is TRBJ2-2; 12 positions match TRBD2. Germline CDR1 reads DFQATT; CDR2 reads SNEGSKA (reference sequence). Trimming took 2 bases from V and 9 from J; bases not matched to a gene: 7. The CDR3 is 15 residues long.

This sequence joins TRBV2 and TRBJ1-1, with D possibly TRBD1 on 5 matching bases. CDR1 and CDR2 (germline): SNHLY, FYNNEI. The CDR3 has 12 residues. The V end lost 1 base, the J end lost 8 bases, and 8 bases lay between the germline ends. The CDR3 sequence is CASSEGQREAFF. In DNA form, the CDR3 reads TGTGCCAGCAGTGAAGGACAGAGAGAAGCTTTCTTT.

This clonotype occurred a few times. The chain is built from TRBV20-1 and TRBJ1-3, with no clear D. This CDR3 is 17 amino acids long. The germline gives CDR1 DFQATT, CDR2 SNEGSKA (reference sequence). With 2 bases removed from V and 1 base from J, the gap between germline ends came to 18 bases. The CDR3 protein is CSARLNLIDKSGNTIYF. In nucleotides, the CDR3 is TGCAGTGCTAGACTCAACCTCATTGATAAATCTGGAAACACCATATATTTT.

This clonotype came up many times. V gene TRBV12-5 combines with J gene TRBJ2-1, with D unresolved. Germline V gene sequence: CDR1 LGHNT, CDR2 FRNRAP. CDR3 size: 11 residues. V shed 1 base and J shed 8 bases, with 3 bases lying between them. CDR3 nucleotides: TGTGCTAGTGGTTTGGGGGATGAGCAGTTCTTC. Translating gives CASGLGDEQFF.

The rearrangement joins TRBV20-1 to TRBJ2-3, with 7 bases fitting TRBD2. Germline V gene data show CDR1 as DFQATT and CDR2 as SNEGSKA (reference sequence). The V gene end was trimmed by 0 bases and the J gene end by 5 bases; junction bases not matched to a gene: 11. There are 16 residues in the CDR3. CDR3 amino acids: CSARDHTMREGDTQYF. The CDR3 coding sequence is TGCAGTGCTAGAGATCACACTATGAGGGAGGGAGATACGCAGTATTTT.

The genes are TRBV4-3 and TRBJ2-7, with D possibly matching TRBD2 (5 bases). The CDR3 length is 13 residues. In germline, CDR1 is LGHNA, CDR2 YSLEER. Between the trimmed V and J ends, which lost 1 base and 9 bases, there was a span of 13 bases. CDR3 coding DNA: TGCGCCAGCAGCCAAGGGGTTCGGGAAGGGCAGTACTTC. Protein: CASSQGVREGQYF.

The J gene is TRBJ2-1, the V gene TRBV4-1, with TRBD1 as a possible D gene (6 bases). The CDR3 is 17 amino acids. Germline V gives CDR1 MGHRA, CDR2 YSYEKL. V lost 0 bases and J 0 bases, leaving 12 bases between the germline ends. CDR3 in amino acids: CASSQDGRGSSYNEQFF. DNA of the CDR3: TGCGCCAGCAGCCAAGATGGCAGGGGTAGCTCCTACAATGAGCAGTTCTTC.

The chain joins TRBV20-1 to TRBJ2-3; TRBD2 matches 11 bases. The CDR3 has 15 residues. The junction had 5 bases not matched to a gene; V was cut back by 4 bases and J by 2 bases. CDR1 DFQATT and CDR2 SNEGSKA come from the germline V gene (reference sequence). In DNA form, the CDR3 reads TGCAGTGCTAAGGGACTAGCGGCCAACACAGATACGCAGTATTTT. Protein product: CSAKGLAANTDTQYF.

The genes are TRBV6-2 or TRBV6-3 and TRBJ2-3; possible D gene TRBD2, 6 bases. The CDR3 contains 15 residues. Germline lookup yields CDR1 MNHEY and CDR2 SVGEGT. Trimming removed 1 base from V and 5 bases from J, with 13 bases in between. CDR3 residues: CASSYWRAGGDTQYF. The CDR3 nucleotides are TGTGCCAGCAGTTACTGGAGGGCCGGTGGAGATACGCAGTATTTT.

The CDR3 DNA sequence: TGTGCCAGCAGCGGAGAGAGGTTGGGAAACTATGGCTACACCTTC. Translation gives CASSGERLGNYGYTF. The rearrangement joins TRBV9 to TRBJ1-2; D is unresolved. This CDR3 has 15 amino acids. Germline V CDR1 and CDR2: SGDLS, YYNGEE. The V gene lost 3 bases and the J gene lost 2 bases, with 14 bases spanning the gap.